This T cell receptor beta chain was found in a study of T cells after somatic rescue of genetic block. Sequenced by immunoSEQ multiplex PCR; TCRdb stores in-frame clones only, minus some. The table records roughly 14,000 clones, 72% of them present only once. This CDR3 comprises 17 residues. The J segment lost 2 bases and the V segment lost 5 bases, leaving 9 bases of the junction unmatched. Germline V gives CDR1 SGHAT, CDR2 FQNNGV. This rearrangement joins TRBV11-2 to TRBJ2-2; 9 nucleotides agree with TRBD2. Specimen: peripheral blood mononuclear cells (PBMCs). The receptor was isolated from a boy younger than 18. This CDR3 reads CASSLGVLAGNTGELFF. The CDR3 DNA reads TGTGCCAGCAGCCTCGGGGTACTAGCGGGTAACACCGGGGAGCTGTTTTTT.